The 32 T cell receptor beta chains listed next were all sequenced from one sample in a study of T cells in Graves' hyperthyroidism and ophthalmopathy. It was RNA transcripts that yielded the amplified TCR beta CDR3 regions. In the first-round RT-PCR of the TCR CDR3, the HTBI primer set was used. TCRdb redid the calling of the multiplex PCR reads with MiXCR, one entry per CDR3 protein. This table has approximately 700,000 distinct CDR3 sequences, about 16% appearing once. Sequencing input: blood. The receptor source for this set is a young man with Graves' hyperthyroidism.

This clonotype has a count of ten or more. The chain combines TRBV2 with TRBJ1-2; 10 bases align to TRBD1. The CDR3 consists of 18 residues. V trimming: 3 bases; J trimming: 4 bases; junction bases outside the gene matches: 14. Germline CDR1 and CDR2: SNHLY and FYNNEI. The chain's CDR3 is CASSEPGTGELYLYGYTF. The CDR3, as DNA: TGTGCCAGCAGTGAGCCCGGGACAGGGGAACTTTATCTCTATGGCTACACCTTC. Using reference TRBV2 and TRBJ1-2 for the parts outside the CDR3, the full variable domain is EPEVTQTPSHQVTQMGQEVILRCVPISNHLYFYWYRQILGQKVEFLVSFYNNEISEKSEIFDDQFSVERPDGSNFTLKIRSTKLEDSAMYFCASSEPGTGELYLYGYTFGSGTRLTVV.

The CDR3 bases are TGCAGTGCTAGAGTGGGGCACATGAACACTGAAGCTTTCTTT. Translated: CSARVGHMNTEAFF. J is TRBJ1-1 and V is TRBV20-1; D may be TRBD1 (5 bases). CDR1 is DFQATT and CDR2 is SNEGSKA in the germline V gene (reference sequence). The CDR3 length is 14 residues. Trimming pared 1 base from V and 0 bases from J, leaving 9 bases between.

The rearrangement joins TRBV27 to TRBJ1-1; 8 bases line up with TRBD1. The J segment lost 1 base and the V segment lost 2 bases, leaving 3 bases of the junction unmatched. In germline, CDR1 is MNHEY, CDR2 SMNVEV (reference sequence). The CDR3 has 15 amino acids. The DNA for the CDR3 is TGTGCCAGCAGTTTAAGCCAGGGGGCGAACACTGAAGCTTTCTTT. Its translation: CASSLSQGANTEAFF.

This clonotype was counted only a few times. CDR3 nucleotides: TGTGCCAGCAGTTTCGACGGCACAGATACGCAGTATTTT. It translates to CASSFDGTDTQYF. The rearrangement joins TRBV7-9 to TRBJ2-3, with D hard to call. This CDR3 has 13 residues. Per the germline V gene, CDR1 is SEHNR and CDR2 is FQNEAQ (reference sequence). Trimming pared 6 bases from V and 1 base from J, leaving 8 bases between.

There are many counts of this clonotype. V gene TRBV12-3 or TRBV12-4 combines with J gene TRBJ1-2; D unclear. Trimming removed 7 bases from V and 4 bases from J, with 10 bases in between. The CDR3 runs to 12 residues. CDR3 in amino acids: CASNAAAYGYTF. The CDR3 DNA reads TGTGCCAGCAACGCGGCCGCCTATGGCTACACCTTC.

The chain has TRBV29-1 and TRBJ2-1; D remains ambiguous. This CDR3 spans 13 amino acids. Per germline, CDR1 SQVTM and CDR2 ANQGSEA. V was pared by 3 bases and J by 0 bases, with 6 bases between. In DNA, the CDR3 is TGCAGCGTTGACGGCAGCTCCTACAATGAGCAGTTCTTC. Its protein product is CSVDGSSYNEQFF.

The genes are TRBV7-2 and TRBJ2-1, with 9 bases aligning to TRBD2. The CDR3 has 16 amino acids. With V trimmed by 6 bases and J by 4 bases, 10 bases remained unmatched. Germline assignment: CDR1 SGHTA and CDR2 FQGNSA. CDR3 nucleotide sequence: TGTGCCAGCAGGCCCGGGGGGGCGGGAGGGTACAATGAGCAGTTCTTC. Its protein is CASRPGGAGGYNEQFF. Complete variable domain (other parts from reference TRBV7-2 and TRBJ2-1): GAGVSQSPSNKVTEKGKDVELRCDPISGHTALYWYRQSLGQGLEFLIYFQGNSAPDKSGLPSDRFSAERTGGSVSTLTIQRTQQEDSAVYLCASRPGGAGGYNEQFFGPGTRLTVL.

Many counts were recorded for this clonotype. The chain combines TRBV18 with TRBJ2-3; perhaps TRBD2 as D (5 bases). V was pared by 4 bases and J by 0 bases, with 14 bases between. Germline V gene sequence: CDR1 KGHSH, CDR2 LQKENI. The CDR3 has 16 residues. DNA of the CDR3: TGTGCCAGCTCACTCCGGGAATCTACTAGCACAGATACGCAGTATTTT. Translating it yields CASSLRESTSTDTQYF. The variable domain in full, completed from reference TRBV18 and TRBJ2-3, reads NAGVMQNPRHLVRRRGQEARLRCSPMKGHSHVYWYRQLPEEGLKFMVYLQKENIIDESGMPKERFSAEFPKEGPSILRIQQVVRGDSAAYFCASSLRESTSTDTQYFGPGTRLTVL.

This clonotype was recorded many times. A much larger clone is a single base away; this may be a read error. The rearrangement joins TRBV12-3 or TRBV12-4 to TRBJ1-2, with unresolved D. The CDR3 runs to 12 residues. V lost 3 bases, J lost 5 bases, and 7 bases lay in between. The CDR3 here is CASSFPGYGYTF. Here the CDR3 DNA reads TGTGCCAGCAGTTTCCCGGGGTATGGCTACACCTTC.

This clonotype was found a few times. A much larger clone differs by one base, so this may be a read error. The CDR3 bases are TGTGCCAGCAGCCACGTGGGGAGCACTGAAGCTTTCTTT. Translation: CASSHVGSTEAFF. The rearrangement uses TRBV6-2 or TRBV6-3 and TRBJ1-1; D is unclear. The V end lost 6 bases, the J end lost 4 bases, and 12 bases lay between the germline ends. The germline CDR1 and CDR2 sequences are MNHEY and SVGEGT. The CDR3 totals 13 residues.

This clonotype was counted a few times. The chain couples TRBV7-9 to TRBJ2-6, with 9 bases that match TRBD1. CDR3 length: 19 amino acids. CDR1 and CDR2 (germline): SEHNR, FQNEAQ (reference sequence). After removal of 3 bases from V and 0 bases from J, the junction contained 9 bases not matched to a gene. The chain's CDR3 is CASSLAGTGITSGANVLTF. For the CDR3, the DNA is TGTGCCAGCAGCTTGGCCGGGACAGGGATTACCTCTGGGGCCAACGTCCTGACTTTC.

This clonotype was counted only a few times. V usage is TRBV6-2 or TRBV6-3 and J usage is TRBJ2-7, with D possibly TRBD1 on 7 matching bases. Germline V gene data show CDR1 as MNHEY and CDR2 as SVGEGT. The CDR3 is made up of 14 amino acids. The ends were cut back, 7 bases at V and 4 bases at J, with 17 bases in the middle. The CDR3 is CASIQSGGGYEQYF. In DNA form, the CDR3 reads TGTGCCAGCATTCAGTCAGGGGGAGGTTACGAGCAGTACTTC.

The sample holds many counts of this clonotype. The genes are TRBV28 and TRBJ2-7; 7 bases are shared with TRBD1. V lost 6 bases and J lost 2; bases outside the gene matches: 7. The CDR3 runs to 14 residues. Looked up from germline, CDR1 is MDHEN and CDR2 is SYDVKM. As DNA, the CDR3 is TGTGCCAGCAGAGGGCAGGGACAGACCTACGAGCAGTACTTC. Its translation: CASRGQGQTYEQYF.

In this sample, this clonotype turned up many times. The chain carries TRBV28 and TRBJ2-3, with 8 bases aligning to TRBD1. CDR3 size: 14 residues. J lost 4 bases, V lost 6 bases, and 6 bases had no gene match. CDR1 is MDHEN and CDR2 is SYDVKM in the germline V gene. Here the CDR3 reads CASSQGAVADTQYF. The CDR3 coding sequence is TGTGCCAGCAGCCAGGGGGCGGTGGCAGATACGCAGTATTTT.

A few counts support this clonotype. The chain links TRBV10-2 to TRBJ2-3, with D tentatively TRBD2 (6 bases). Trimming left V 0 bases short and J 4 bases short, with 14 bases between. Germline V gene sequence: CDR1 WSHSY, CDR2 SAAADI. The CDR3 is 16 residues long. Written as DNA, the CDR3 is TGCGCCAGCAGTGAGTCGACGGGAGAGGAGGCAGATACGCAGTATTTT. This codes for CASSESTGEEADTQYF.

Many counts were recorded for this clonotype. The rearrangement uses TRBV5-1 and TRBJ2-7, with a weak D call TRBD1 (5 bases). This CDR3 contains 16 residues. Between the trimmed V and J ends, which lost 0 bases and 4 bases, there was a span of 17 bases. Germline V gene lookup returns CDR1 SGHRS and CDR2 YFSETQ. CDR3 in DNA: TGCGCCAGCAGCTTGGGCCGGTCAGGGAATGGGTACGAGCAGTACTTC. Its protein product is CASSLGRSGNGYEQYF.

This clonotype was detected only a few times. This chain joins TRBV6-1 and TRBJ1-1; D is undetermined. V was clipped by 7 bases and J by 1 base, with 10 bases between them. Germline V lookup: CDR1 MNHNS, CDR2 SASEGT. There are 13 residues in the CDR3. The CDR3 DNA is TGTGCCAGCACGTATAACCCGAACACTGAAGCTTTCTTT. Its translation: CASTYNPNTEAFF.

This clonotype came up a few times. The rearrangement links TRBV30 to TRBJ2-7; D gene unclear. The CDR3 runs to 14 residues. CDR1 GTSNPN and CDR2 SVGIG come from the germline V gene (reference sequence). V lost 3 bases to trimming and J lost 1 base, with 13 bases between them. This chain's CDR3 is CAWRPGLGSYEQYF. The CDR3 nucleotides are TGTGCCTGGAGGCCCGGTTTGGGGTCCTACGAGCAGTACTTC. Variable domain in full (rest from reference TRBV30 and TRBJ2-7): SQTIHQWPATLVQPVGSPLSLECTVEGTSNPNLYWYRQAAGRGLQLLFYSVGIGQISSEVPQNLSASRPQDRQFILSSKKLLLSDSGFYLCAWRPGLGSYEQYFGPGTRLTVT.

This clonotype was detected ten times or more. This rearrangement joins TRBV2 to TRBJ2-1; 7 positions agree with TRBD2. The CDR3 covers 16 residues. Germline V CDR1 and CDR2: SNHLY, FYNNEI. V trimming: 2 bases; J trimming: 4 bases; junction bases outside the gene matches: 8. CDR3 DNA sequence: TGTGCCAGCAGTGAATCGGGGGGACCAGTATACAATGAGCAGTTCTTC. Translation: CASSESGGPVYNEQFF.

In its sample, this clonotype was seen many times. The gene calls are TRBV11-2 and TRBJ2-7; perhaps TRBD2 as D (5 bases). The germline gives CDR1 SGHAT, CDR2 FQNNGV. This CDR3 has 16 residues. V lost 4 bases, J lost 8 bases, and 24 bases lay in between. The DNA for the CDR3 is TGTGCCAGCAGCTCTACCGAGGGTGTACTGGTCGCGAAGCAGTACTTC. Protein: CASSSTEGVLVAKQYF.

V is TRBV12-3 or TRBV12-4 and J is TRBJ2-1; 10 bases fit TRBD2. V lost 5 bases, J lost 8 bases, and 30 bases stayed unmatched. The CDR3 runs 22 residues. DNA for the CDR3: TGTGCCAGCAGTAACATAGGACTAGCGGCCATCTATGACGCCACTAGTGCCGATGAGCAGTTCTTC. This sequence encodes CASSNIGLAAIYDATSADEQFF.

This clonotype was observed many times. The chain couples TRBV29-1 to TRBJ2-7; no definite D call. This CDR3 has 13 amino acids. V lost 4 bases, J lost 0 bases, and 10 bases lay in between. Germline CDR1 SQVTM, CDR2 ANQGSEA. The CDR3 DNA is TGCAGCGTTGGGACGGCGAGCTCCTACGAGCAGTACTTC. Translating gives CSVGTASSYEQYF.

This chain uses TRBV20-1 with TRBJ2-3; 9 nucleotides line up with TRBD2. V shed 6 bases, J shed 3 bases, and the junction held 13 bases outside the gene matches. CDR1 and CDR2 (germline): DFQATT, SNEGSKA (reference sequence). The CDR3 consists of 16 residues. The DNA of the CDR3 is TGCAGTGCCCCTTGGCGGGAGGGCCGTGGAACAGATACGCAGTATTTT. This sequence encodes CSAPWREGRGTDTQYF.

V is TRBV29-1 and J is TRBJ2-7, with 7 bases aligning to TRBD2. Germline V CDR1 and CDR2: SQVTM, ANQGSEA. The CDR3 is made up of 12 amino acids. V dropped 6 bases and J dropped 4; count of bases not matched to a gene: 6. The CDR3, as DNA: TGCAGCGTGATGAGGGGAGGGTACGAGCAGTACTTC. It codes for CSVMRGGYEQYF.

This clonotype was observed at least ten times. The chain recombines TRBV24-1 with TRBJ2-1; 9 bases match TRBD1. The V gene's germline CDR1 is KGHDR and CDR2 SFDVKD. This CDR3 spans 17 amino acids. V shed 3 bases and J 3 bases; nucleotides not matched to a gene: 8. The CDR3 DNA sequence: TGTGCCACCAGTGATCGGGCGGGGACAGGGCTCTACAATGAGCAGTTCTTC. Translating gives CATSDRAGTGLYNEQFF.

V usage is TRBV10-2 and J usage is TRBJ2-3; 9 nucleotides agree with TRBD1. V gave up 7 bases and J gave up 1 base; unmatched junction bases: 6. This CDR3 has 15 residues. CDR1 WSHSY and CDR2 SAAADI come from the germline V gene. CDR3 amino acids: CASNRQGVGTDTQYF. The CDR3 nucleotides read TGCGCCAGCAATCGACAGGGGGTAGGCACAGATACGCAGTATTTT.

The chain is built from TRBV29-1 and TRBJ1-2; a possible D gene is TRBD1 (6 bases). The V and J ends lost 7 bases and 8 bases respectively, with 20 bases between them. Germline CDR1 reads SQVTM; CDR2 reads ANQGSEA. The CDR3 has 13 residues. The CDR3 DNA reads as TGCAGCGCCGTGGCAGGGGCGGCTGGAGGCTACACCTTC. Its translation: CSAVAGAAGGYTF.

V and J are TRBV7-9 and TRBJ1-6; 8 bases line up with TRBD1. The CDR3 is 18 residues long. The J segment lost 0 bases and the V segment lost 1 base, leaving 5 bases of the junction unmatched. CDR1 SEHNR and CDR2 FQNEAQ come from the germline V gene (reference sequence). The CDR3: CASSLVGTGRSYNSPLHF. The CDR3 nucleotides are TGTGCCAGCAGCTTAGTAGGGACAGGCCGCTCCTATAATTCACCCCTCCACTTT.

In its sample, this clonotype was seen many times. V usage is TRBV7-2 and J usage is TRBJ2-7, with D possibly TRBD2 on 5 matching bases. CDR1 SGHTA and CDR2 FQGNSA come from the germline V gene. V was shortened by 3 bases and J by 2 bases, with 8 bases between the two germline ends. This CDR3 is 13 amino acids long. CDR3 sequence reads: CASSFLGAYEQYF. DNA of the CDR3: TGTGCCAGCAGCTTCCTGGGAGCCTACGAGCAGTACTTC.

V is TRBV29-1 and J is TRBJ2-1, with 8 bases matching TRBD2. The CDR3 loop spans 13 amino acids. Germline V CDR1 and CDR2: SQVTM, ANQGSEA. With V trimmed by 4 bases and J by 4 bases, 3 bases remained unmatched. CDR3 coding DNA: TGCAGCGTTGTCGGGAGGGGATACAATGAGCAGTTCTTC. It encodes CSVVGRGYNEQFF.

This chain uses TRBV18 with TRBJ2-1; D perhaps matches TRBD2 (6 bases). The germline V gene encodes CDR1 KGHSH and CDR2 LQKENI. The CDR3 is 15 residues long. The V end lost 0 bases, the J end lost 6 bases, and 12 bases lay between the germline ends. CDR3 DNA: TGTGCCAGCTCACCACCGGGCGGGACGGGCAATGAGCAGTTCTTC. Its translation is CASSPPGGTGNEQFF.

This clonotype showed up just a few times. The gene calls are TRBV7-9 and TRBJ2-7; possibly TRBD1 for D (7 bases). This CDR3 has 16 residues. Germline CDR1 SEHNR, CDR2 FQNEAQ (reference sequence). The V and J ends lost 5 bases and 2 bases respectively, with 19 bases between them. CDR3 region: CASSPQPGGGAYEQYF. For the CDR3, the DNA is TGTGCCAGCAGCCCCCAACCAGGGGGAGGCGCCTACGAGCAGTACTTC.